Reported below is one T cell receptor beta chain. Data came from immunoSEQ multiplex PCR; TCRdb stores just in-frame clones and leaves some out. The table has roughly 53,000 clones, roughly nine tenths seen once. The sample is drawn from a study of T cell changes during pregnancy in multiple sclerosis. Germline CDR1 is SGHRS and CDR2 is YFSETQ. The germline V and J ends were trimmed by 7 bases and 5 bases, with 16 bases remaining between them. The CDR3 is 13 amino acids. V and J are TRBV5-1 and TRBJ2-7; D possibly corresponds to TRBD1 (6 bases). The clonotype originates from a female donor in good health, enrolled as a control in a pregnancy study. The sample in question was CD4+ T cells from peripheral blood mononuclear cells, obtained in the second trimester of pregnancy. DNA for the CDR3: TGCGCCAGCGGTTCAGGGGTGGGGGACGAGCAGTACTTC. It is translated as CASGSGVGDEQYF.